Listed below are T cell receptor beta chains from one sample, sequenced in a study of T-cell memory formation after mild COVID-19. Via MiXCR, TCRdb re-called the 5' RACE reads, giving one row per CDR3 protein. This table has under 70,000 distinct CDR3 sequences, about 9.4% appearing once. The sample comprised PBMCs or a T cell subset sorted from them (not recorded which). The receptors come from a young man who had mild COVID-19 (a few samples of this study predate the infection). Cell type and time point are not known. The CDR3 runs from the conserved cysteine through the conserved F or W. The order of the fields is V gene, J gene, clone size, D gene, CDR3 DNA, CDR3 protein. The D gene is left open where the match is weak. The size entry is marked missing in some rows and otherwise reads once, few, many or a size class.

v_call: TRBV20-1
j_call: TRBJ2-1
clone_size: -
d_call: -
cdr3_nt: TGCAGTGCTCAGAAACCGCCTGGCTCCGGTGAGCAGTTCTTC
cdr3_aa: CSAQKPPGSGEQFF

v_call: TRBV12-3/TRBV12-4
j_call: TRBJ2-3
clone_size: -
d_call: -
cdr3_nt: TGTGCCAGCGGTTGGGGGAGCACAGATACGCAGTATTTT
cdr3_aa: CASGWGSTDTQYF

v_call: TRBV7-2
j_call: TRBJ2-5
clone_size: many
d_call: -
cdr3_nt: TGTGCCAGCAGCCGAGAGACGTACCAAGAGACCCAGTACTTC
cdr3_aa: CASSRETYQETQYF

v_call: TRBV28
j_call: TRBJ2-2
clone_size: -
d_call: TRBD2
cdr3_nt: TGTGCCAGCAGCCGGAGCGGGGCGGCCGGGGAGCTGTTTTTT
cdr3_aa: CASSRSGAAGELFF

v_call: TRBV27
j_call: TRBJ1-2
clone_size: -
d_call: TRBD1
cdr3_nt: TGTGCCAGCAGTCCGGGGACAGGGAACGGCTACACCTTC
cdr3_aa: CASSPGTGNGYTF

v_call: TRBV5-6
j_call: TRBJ1-1
clone_size: many
d_call: -
cdr3_nt: TGTGCCAGCAGCTTGGTCGGAAGCAAAGCTTTCTTT
cdr3_aa: CASSLVGSKAFF

v_call: TRBV5-1
j_call: TRBJ1-2
clone_size: -
d_call: -
cdr3_nt: TGCGCCAGCAGCCCCTCCAACAGGGCAGAAAGTGGCTACACCTTC
cdr3_aa: CASSPSNRAESGYTF

v_call: TRBV4-1
j_call: TRBJ1-6
clone_size: -
d_call: -
cdr3_nt: TGCGCCAGCAGCCAAGAACTGGAGTCACCCCTCCACTTT
cdr3_aa: CASSQELESPLHF

v_call: TRBV7-8
j_call: TRBJ2-2
clone_size: many
d_call: TRBD1
cdr3_nt: TGTGCCAGCAGCAAGCGACAGGGCACAAACACCGGGGAGCTGTTTTTT
cdr3_aa: CASSKRQGTNTGELFF

v_call: TRBV10-3
j_call: TRBJ2-7
clone_size: few
d_call: -
cdr3_nt: TGTGCCATCAACTCGGCGGGGTGGAACGAGCAGTACTTC
cdr3_aa: CAINSAGWNEQYF

v_call: TRBV5-1
j_call: TRBJ2-3
clone_size: many
d_call: TRBD1
cdr3_nt: TGCGCCAGCGGCTGGGGACAGGGGTTATCAGATACGCAGTATTTT
cdr3_aa: CASGWGQGLSDTQYF

v_call: TRBV5-1
j_call: TRBJ2-1
clone_size: many
d_call: -
cdr3_nt: TGCGCCAGCAGCTCGACAGTTTACAATGAGCAGTTCTTC
cdr3_aa: CASSSTVYNEQFF

v_call: TRBV7-2
j_call: TRBJ2-2
clone_size: -
d_call: TRBD1
cdr3_nt: TGTGCCAGCAGCTTCCCGGGACAGGGGGCTTCGAACACCGGGGAGCTGTTTTTT
cdr3_aa: CASSFPGQGASNTGELFF

v_call: TRBV6-1
j_call: TRBJ1-1
clone_size: few
d_call: -
cdr3_nt: TGTGCCAGCAGTGAAGCGCTTCCTTCTGTGAACACTGAAGCTTTCTTT
cdr3_aa: CASSEALPSVNTEAFF

v_call: TRBV5-1
j_call: TRBJ2-5
clone_size: few
d_call: TRBD2
cdr3_nt: TGCGCCAGCAGCGCCTCCCTCAGACTAGCGGGGAAAGAGACCCAGTACTTC
cdr3_aa: CASSASLRLAGKETQYF

v_call: TRBV6-2/TRBV6-3
j_call: TRBJ2-7
clone_size: few
d_call: -
cdr3_nt: TGTGCCAGCACCCGACCAAACGGGGTCTACGAGCAGTACTTC
cdr3_aa: CASTRPNGVYEQYF

v_call: TRBV7-8
j_call: TRBJ2-3
clone_size: -
d_call: -
cdr3_nt: TGTGCCAGCAGCTTTAGGTATTCAGATACGCAGTATTTT
cdr3_aa: CASSFRYSDTQYF

v_call: TRBV6-6
j_call: TRBJ1-5
clone_size: -
d_call: -
cdr3_nt: TGTGCCAGCAGTGACTCGGGGGTAGGCAATCAGCCCCAGCATTTT
cdr3_aa: CASSDSGVGNQPQHF

v_call: TRBV12-3/TRBV12-4
j_call: TRBJ2-2
clone_size: -
d_call: -
cdr3_nt: TGTGCCAGCAGCCCCCCGGGGGCGAGGACCGGGGAGCTGTTTTTT
cdr3_aa: CASSPPGARTGELFF

v_call: TRBV4-3
j_call: TRBJ1-1
clone_size: -
d_call: -
cdr3_nt: TGCGCCAGCAGCCAAAAGGTCGGCGACAGTGAAGCTTTCTTT
cdr3_aa: CASSQKVGDSEAFF

v_call: TRBV4-2
j_call: TRBJ2-2
clone_size: few
d_call: -
cdr3_nt: TGTGCCAGCAGCCCCGTTGCAGGGGCGAACACCGGGGAGCTGTTTTTT
cdr3_aa: CASSPVAGANTGELFF

v_call: TRBV12-3/TRBV12-4
j_call: TRBJ1-1
clone_size: -
d_call: -
cdr3_nt: TGTGCCAGCAGTTCAGCGAGGGGCAGAGCTGCTTTCTTT
cdr3_aa: CASSSARGRAAFF

v_call: TRBV23-1
j_call: TRBJ2-5
clone_size: many
d_call: -
cdr3_nt: TGCGCCAGCAGTCAAAAGGAAAGGTCGGAGACCCAGTACTTC
cdr3_aa: CASSQKERSETQYF

v_call: TRBV5-1
j_call: TRBJ1-6
clone_size: -
d_call: TRBD1
cdr3_nt: TGCGCCAGCAGCTTGGTACAGGGGGCCCTGGATTCACCCCTCCACTTT
cdr3_aa: CASSLVQGALDSPLHF

v_call: TRBV20-1
j_call: TRBJ2-1
clone_size: many
d_call: -
cdr3_nt: TGCAGTGCTTCGACCTCAGCCGATGAGCAGTTCTTC
cdr3_aa: CSASTSADEQFF

v_call: TRBV6-5
j_call: TRBJ2-7
clone_size: -
d_call: -
cdr3_nt: TGTGCCAGCAGTCCAAGACGGACGTCCTACGAGCAGTACTTC
cdr3_aa: CASSPRRTSYEQYF

v_call: TRBV9
j_call: TRBJ1-4
clone_size: -
d_call: -
cdr3_nt: TGTGCCAGCAGCGTAGACGGGAGTGAAAAACTGTTTTTT
cdr3_aa: CASSVDGSEKLFF

v_call: TRBV16
j_call: TRBJ2-7
clone_size: -
d_call: TRBD1
cdr3_nt: TGTGCCAGCAGCCAAGACAGGGGGAACGAGCAGTACTTC
cdr3_aa: CASSQDRGNEQYF

v_call: TRBV5-5
j_call: TRBJ1-1
clone_size: many
d_call: -
cdr3_nt: TGTGCCAGCAGCTTGGTTGGGCACCCTGAAGCTTTCTTT
cdr3_aa: CASSLVGHPEAFF

v_call: TRBV12-3/TRBV12-4
j_call: TRBJ1-5
clone_size: -
d_call: TRBD1
cdr3_nt: TGTGCCAGCAGGCAGGGGGGGGGCAATCAGCCCCAGCATTTT
cdr3_aa: CASRQGGGNQPQHF

v_call: TRBV20-1
j_call: TRBJ2-5
clone_size: many
d_call: -
cdr3_nt: TGCAGTGCTGAACCCGTAGCGAGATCTCTACAAGAGACCCAGTACTTC
cdr3_aa: CSAEPVARSLQETQYF

v_call: TRBV5-1
j_call: TRBJ1-5
clone_size: -
d_call: -
cdr3_nt: TGCGCCAGCAGCTTGGTGCCAGGGGCAAATCAGCCCCAGCATTTT
cdr3_aa: CASSLVPGANQPQHF

v_call: TRBV14
j_call: TRBJ1-2
clone_size: -
d_call: -
cdr3_nt: TGTGCCAGCAGCCATCGGACAGCTCGTTATGGCTACACCTTC
cdr3_aa: CASSHRTARYGYTF

v_call: TRBV20-1
j_call: TRBJ2-5
clone_size: few
d_call: TRBD2
cdr3_nt: TGCAGTGCTTCTCCCTTCGCGGGGGGGGCAGAGACCCAGTACTTC
cdr3_aa: CSASPFAGGAETQYF

v_call: TRBV2
j_call: TRBJ2-7
clone_size: many
d_call: -
cdr3_nt: TGTGCCAGCAAACGCGGAACCAACTCCTACGAGCAGTACTTC
cdr3_aa: CASKRGTNSYEQYF

v_call: TRBV3-1
j_call: TRBJ2-3
clone_size: once
d_call: -
cdr3_nt: TGTGCCAGCAGCCCGATCCGGGCGGGCAGCACAGATACGCAGTATTTT
cdr3_aa: CASSPIRAGSTDTQYF

v_call: TRBV28
j_call: TRBJ2-1
clone_size: many
d_call: TRBD2
cdr3_nt: TGTGCCACCGGGGGGAAACCTGCGGATGAGCAGTTCTTC
cdr3_aa: CATGGKPADEQFF

v_call: TRBV7-2
j_call: TRBJ1-6
clone_size: -
d_call: TRBD1
cdr3_nt: TGTGCCAGCAGCTTAGCTTTCGGGACAGGGTATAATTCACCCCTCCACTTT
cdr3_aa: CASSLAFGTGYNSPLHF

v_call: TRBV15
j_call: TRBJ2-3
clone_size: -
d_call: -
cdr3_nt: TGTGCCACCAGCGAACTCAGCACAGATACGCAGTATTTT
cdr3_aa: CATSELSTDTQYF

v_call: TRBV20-1
j_call: TRBJ2-3
clone_size: -
d_call: -
cdr3_nt: TGCAGTGCTCAGACCGGGGATGGCTCAGATACGCAGTATTTT
cdr3_aa: CSAQTGDGSDTQYF

v_call: TRBV10-2
j_call: TRBJ2-1
clone_size: many
d_call: -
cdr3_nt: TGCGCCAGCAGTGACAGGATTCAGAGCTCCTACAATGAGCAGTTCTTC
cdr3_aa: CASSDRIQSSYNEQFF

v_call: TRBV5-1
j_call: TRBJ2-3
clone_size: few
d_call: TRBD2
cdr3_nt: TGCGCCAGCAGCTTGAGTAGCGGGAGTAGCACAGATACGCAGTATTTT
cdr3_aa: CASSLSSGSSTDTQYF

v_call: TRBV7-2
j_call: TRBJ2-5
clone_size: once
d_call: TRBD1
cdr3_nt: TGTGCCAGCAGCGATAGGGACAGGGGAGAGACCCAGTACTTC
cdr3_aa: CASSDRDRGETQYF

v_call: TRBV20-1
j_call: TRBJ1-2
clone_size: -
d_call: -
cdr3_nt: TGCAGTGCTAGAGATGGGACATCGGGTGGCTACACCTTC
cdr3_aa: CSARDGTSGGYTF

v_call: TRBV5-4
j_call: TRBJ1-1
clone_size: few
d_call: TRBD1
cdr3_nt: TGTGCCAGCAGCGGAAGACCAGGGGGATTCTCGAACACTGAAGCTTTCTTT
cdr3_aa: CASSGRPGGFSNTEAFF

v_call: TRBV27
j_call: TRBJ2-3
clone_size: few
d_call: TRBD2
cdr3_nt: TGTGCCAGCAGGCGACTAGCGGGGGGCCTTAACACAGATACGCAGTATTTT
cdr3_aa: CASRRLAGGLNTDTQYF

v_call: TRBV7-8
j_call: TRBJ2-7
clone_size: -
d_call: -
cdr3_nt: TGTGCCAGCAGCTTATCCGGTGGCGGGACCTACGAGCAGTACTTC
cdr3_aa: CASSLSGGGTYEQYF

v_call: TRBV7-8
j_call: TRBJ2-5
clone_size: few
d_call: -
cdr3_nt: TGTGCCAGCAGCCTCAGGGACACAAAGACCCAGTACTTC
cdr3_aa: CASSLRDTKTQYF

v_call: TRBV12-3/TRBV12-4
j_call: TRBJ1-5
clone_size: -
d_call: TRBD1
cdr3_nt: TGTGCCAGCAGTTTGACAGGGCGACAGCCCCAGCATTTT
cdr3_aa: CASSLTGRQPQHF

v_call: TRBV7-2
j_call: TRBJ2-1
clone_size: few
d_call: TRBD1
cdr3_nt: TGTGCCAGCAGCTTCCAGGGGGCGATCAATGAGCAGTTCTTC
cdr3_aa: CASSFQGAINEQFF

v_call: TRBV12-3/TRBV12-4
j_call: TRBJ2-3
clone_size: few
d_call: TRBD1
cdr3_nt: TGTGCCAGCAGTTTGGGACAGGGGGACCCCACAGATACGCAGTATTTT
cdr3_aa: CASSLGQGDPTDTQYF

v_call: TRBV4-2
j_call: TRBJ2-5
clone_size: many
d_call: -
cdr3_nt: TGTGCCAGCAGCCGTACACAGGGAGGTGAGACCCAGTACTTC
cdr3_aa: CASSRTQGGETQYF

v_call: TRBV27
j_call: TRBJ2-2
clone_size: -
d_call: -
cdr3_nt: TGTGCCAGCAGTTCGGCCGGGGAAGGAACCGGGGAGCTGTTTTTT
cdr3_aa: CASSSAGEGTGELFF

v_call: TRBV5-1
j_call: TRBJ2-1
clone_size: many
d_call: -
cdr3_nt: TGCGCCAGCAGCCAAACTACCCAGACGGGACCGCCATACAATGAGCAGTTCTTC
cdr3_aa: CASSQTTQTGPPYNEQFF

v_call: TRBV12-3/TRBV12-4
j_call: TRBJ2-7
clone_size: many
d_call: TRBD1
cdr3_nt: TGTGCCAGCAGTTTACGCCCGACAGGGTTCTCCTACGAGCAGTACTTC
cdr3_aa: CASSLRPTGFSYEQYF

v_call: TRBV3-1
j_call: TRBJ1-1
clone_size: -
d_call: -
cdr3_nt: TGTGCCAGCAGCGGGACATGGGGCACTGAAGCTTTCTTT
cdr3_aa: CASSGTWGTEAFF

v_call: TRBV29-1
j_call: TRBJ1-1
clone_size: few
d_call: -
cdr3_nt: TGCAGCGTTGGGACAGTGAACACTGAAGCTTTCTTT
cdr3_aa: CSVGTVNTEAFF

v_call: TRBV28
j_call: TRBJ1-2
clone_size: -
d_call: -
cdr3_nt: TGTGCCAGCGGCAGGGATGGCTACACCTTC
cdr3_aa: CASGRDGYTF

v_call: TRBV7-2
j_call: TRBJ1-1
clone_size: few
d_call: -
cdr3_nt: TGTGCCAGCAGCTTCTGGGGTGGCGGCAGTGAAGCTTTCTTT
cdr3_aa: CASSFWGGGSEAFF